This TCR beta chain is drawn from a study of T cells in Graves' hyperthyroidism and ophthalmopathy. Study information: Upon initial diagnosis and before any treatment, peripheral blood was collected.

This clonotype was seen more than once but under ten times. Exclusion criteria comprised uncontrolled infection, other autoimmune disease, pregnancy or lactation. Trimming cost V 2 bases and J 2 bases; bases outside gene matches: 9. Germline V gene lookup returns CDR1 LNHDA and CDR2 SQIVND (reference sequence). The CDR3 runs 19 residues. TCR beta CDR3 region amplification was performed from RNA transcripts. Primed by the HTBI set, a first-round RT-PCR was run on the TCR CDR3. Via MiXCR, TCRdb re-called the multiplex PCR reads, giving one row per CDR3 protein. The sample includes around 600,000 distinct CDR3 sequences, 15% to 19% seen only once; the top ten take less than 9.5%.

The chain is built from TRBV19 and TRBJ2-4, with 13 bases aligning to TRBD2. The sample comprised blood. This TCR was recovered from a woman in her 30s with Graves' hyperthyroidism. The CDR3 sequence is CASSIKLAGGPSSKNIQYF. The CDR3 coding sequence is TGTGCCAGTAGTATAAAACTAGCGGGAGGGCCGTCTTCCAAAAACATTCAGTACTTC.